Listed here are 14 T cell receptor beta chains from one sample, sequenced in a study of blood T cell repertoires in COVID-19. Clones were sequenced by immunoSEQ multiplex PCR, and TCRdb holds only the in-frame ones, with some missing. The sample contains approximately 300,000 clones, around 87% of which appear only once. Input material: peripheral blood. Receptor source: a man between 45 and 60 years old with active or convalescent COVID-19.

The rearrangement uses TRBV7-2 and TRBJ1-1; 9 positions agree with TRBD1. V shed 5 bases and J 5 bases; nucleotides not matched to a gene: 9. This CDR3 has 15 residues. CDR1 is SGHTA and CDR2 is FQGNSA in the germline V gene. CDR3 protein: CASSPRTGVGTEAFF. The CDR3 DNA is TGTGCCAGCAGCCCGCGGACAGGGGTTGGGACTGAAGCTTTCTTT. Drawing the rest from reference TRBV7-2 and TRBJ1-1, the complete variable domain is GAGVSQSPSNKVTEKGKDVELRCDPISGHTALYWYRQSLGQGLEFLIYFQGNSAPDKSGLPSDRFSAERTGGSVSTLTIQRTQQEDSAVYLCASSPRTGVGTEAFFGQGTRLTVV.

The CDR3 DNA sequence: TGTGCCAGCAGTTTTGAGACAGGGGGATCCTACGAGCAGTACTTC. Its protein product is CASSFETGGSYEQYF. The V gene is TRBV28, the J gene TRBJ2-7, with 9 nucleotides matching TRBD1. There are 15 residues in the CDR3. The germline gives CDR1 MDHEN, CDR2 SYDVKM. J was trimmed by 1 base and V by 3 bases; bases with no gene match: 4.

This chain links TRBV11-2 with TRBJ2-5, with a weak D call TRBD2 (6 bases). Germline CDR1 reads SGHAT; CDR2 reads FQNNGV. V was pared by 5 bases and J by 4 bases, with 20 bases between. The CDR3 consists of 16 residues. CDR3 region: CASSLGVGGFGETQYF. CDR3 nucleotide sequence: TGTGCCAGCAGCCTGGGGGTGGGGGGTTTCGGAGAGACCCAGTACTTC.

This chain connects TRBV28 to TRBJ1-4; TRBD1 aligns across 8 bases. This CDR3 region has 17 residues. Germline V gene data show CDR1 as MDHEN and CDR2 as SYDVKM. This chain's CDR3 is CAAGTGVSPATNEKLFF. Written as DNA, the CDR3 is TGTGCAGCGGGGACAGGAGTTAGTCCGGCAACTAATGAAAAACTGTTTTTT.

The chain couples TRBV7-9 to TRBJ1-2; the match to TRBD1 covers 8 bases. Per the germline V gene, CDR1 is SEHNR and CDR2 is FQNEAQ (reference sequence). V dropped 3 bases and J dropped 4; count of bases not matched to a gene: 4. The CDR3 contains 14 residues. The CDR3 DNA sequence: TGTGCCAGCAGCTTGGGACAGGCGTTCTATGGCTACACCTTC. It codes for CASSLGQAFYGYTF. Filled out from reference TRBV7-9 and TRBJ1-2, the complete variable domain reads DTGVSQNPRHKITKRGQNVTFRCDPISEHNRLYWYRQTLGQGPEFLTYFQNEAQLEKSRLLSDRFSAERPKGSFSTLEIQRTEQGDSAMYLCASSLGQAFYGYTFGSGTRLTVV.

The gene calls are TRBV28 and TRBJ1-2; D not resolved. Germline loops: CDR1 MDHEN, CDR2 SYDVKM. CDR3 length: 15 residues. Deletions cut 4 bases from V and 4 bases from J, with 16 bases between. This chain's CDR3 is CASSSSPRNLYGYTF. CDR3 in DNA: TGTGCCAGCAGTTCCTCCCCCAGGAATCTCTATGGCTACACCTTC.

V and J are TRBV9 and TRBJ2-3, with 9 bases lining up with TRBD2. This CDR3 comprises 16 residues. Germline CDR1 is SGDLS and CDR2 is YYNGEE. J was trimmed by 1 base and V by 0 bases; bases with no gene match: 3. CDR3 in amino acids: CASSVAPSGGTDTQYF. The CDR3 nucleotides read TGTGCCAGCAGCGTAGCCCCTAGCGGGGGCACAGATACGCAGTATTTT. Variable domain in full (rest from reference TRBV9 and TRBJ2-3): DSGVTQTPKHLITATGQRVTLRCSPRSGDLSVYWYQQSLDQGLQFLIQYYNGEERAKGNILERFSAQQFPDLHSELNLSSLELGDSALYFCASSVAPSGGTDTQYFGPGTRLTVL.

The genes are TRBV6-1 and TRBJ1-6; TRBD1 matches at 10 bases. The germline V gene has CDR1 MNHNS and CDR2 SASEGT. The CDR3 length is 16 residues. Losses at the gene ends were 2 bases for V and 7 bases for J; bases not matched to a gene: 5. The CDR3 loop reads CASSEYMGQGNSPLHF. The CDR3 DNA sequence: TGTGCCAGCAGTGAATACATGGGACAGGGGAATTCACCCCTCCACTTT.

The chain couples TRBV6-4 to TRBJ1-1; TRBD1 matches 9 bases. CDR1 is MRHNA, CDR2 SNTAGT, per germline. Trimming at V came to 6 bases and at J to 5 bases, leaving 13 bases not matched to a gene. This CDR3 comprises 16 residues. DNA for the CDR3: TGTGCCAGCAGGCGTACACAGGGGGCCGTGAGGACTGAAGCTTTCTTT. Its translation: CASRRTQGAVRTEAFF.

The V gene is TRBV6-5, the J gene TRBJ2-2; TRBD1 agrees at 12 bases. Looked up from germline, CDR1 is MNHEY and CDR2 is SVGAGI. The CDR3 runs to 15 residues. V dropped 6 bases and J dropped 8; count of bases not matched to a gene: 7. CDR3 region: CASRPGQGALGELFF. DNA of the CDR3: TGTGCCAGCAGGCCGGGACAGGGGGCCTTGGGGGAGCTGTTTTTT.

V is TRBV11-2 and J is TRBJ1-2; TRBD1 aligns across 12 bases. The V segment lost 8 bases and the J segment 2 bases; nucleotides outside the gene matches: 6. CDR3 length: 15 residues. Looked up from germline, CDR1 is SGHAT and CDR2 is FQNNGV. This CDR3 reads CASAPGTGGNYGYTF. The CDR3 DNA follows: TGTGCCAGCGCCCCCGGGACAGGGGGCAACTATGGCTACACCTTC.

The chain is built from TRBV27 and TRBJ1-6; no firm D call. This CDR3 is 17 amino acids long. The germline CDR1 and CDR2 sequences are MNHEY and SMNVEV (reference sequence). With 4 bases removed from V and 1 base from J, the gap between germline ends came to 14 bases. The CDR3, as DNA: TGTGCCAGCAGTTCCACTGTCCGGGGTTCCTATAATTCACCCCTCCACTTT. Residues: CASSSTVRGSYNSPLHF.

V is TRBV5-6 and J is TRBJ1-4, with a tentative D call TRBD1 (6 bases). Trimming cost V 8 bases and J 0 bases, with 17 bases left between them. The CDR3 consists of 16 residues. The germline V gene encodes CDR1 SGHDT and CDR2 YYEEEE. The CDR3, as DNA: TGTGCCAGTAACAGGGTAGGGGCTGCAACTAATGAAAAACTGTTTTTT. Translation gives CASNRVGAATNEKLFF.

The count of this clone is one. The V and J genes are TRBV10-1 and TRBJ1-2, with TRBD1 identical over 12 bases. Germline CDR1 reads WNHNN; CDR2 reads SYGVQD (reference sequence). The CDR3 extends over 14 amino acids. After removal of 4 bases from V and 8 bases from J, the junction contained 5 bases not matched to a gene. DNA of the CDR3: TGCGCCAGCAGTGGGGACAGGGGGCGCGGAGGCTACACCTTC. It is translated as CASSGDRGRGGYTF.